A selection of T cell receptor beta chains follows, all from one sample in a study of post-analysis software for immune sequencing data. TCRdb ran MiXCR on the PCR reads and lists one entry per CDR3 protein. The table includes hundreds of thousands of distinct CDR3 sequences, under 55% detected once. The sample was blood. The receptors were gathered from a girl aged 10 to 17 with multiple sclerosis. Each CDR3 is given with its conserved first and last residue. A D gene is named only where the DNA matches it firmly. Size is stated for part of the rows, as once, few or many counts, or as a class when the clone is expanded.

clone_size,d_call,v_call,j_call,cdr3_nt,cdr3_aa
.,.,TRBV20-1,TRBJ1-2,TGCAGTGCGAGTGGCGGCGTCTATGGCTACACCTTC,CSASGGVYGYTF
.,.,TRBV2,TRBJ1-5,TGTGCCAGCGGGCAAGACAGGAATCAGCCCCAGCATTTT,CASGQDRNQPQHF
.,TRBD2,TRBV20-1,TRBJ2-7,TGCAGTGCCGAGGGACTAGCGGGAGGGATCTACGAGCAGTACTTC,CSAEGLAGGIYEQYF
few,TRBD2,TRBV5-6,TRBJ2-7,TGTGCCAGCAGCTTCATAACTAGCGTCCCATACGAGCAGTACTTC,CASSFITSVPYEQYF
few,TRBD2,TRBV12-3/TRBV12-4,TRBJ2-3,TGTGCCAGCAGTAAACTAGCGGGAGGCACAGATACGCAGTATTTT,CASSKLAGGTDTQYF
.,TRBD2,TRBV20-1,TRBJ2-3,TGCAGTGCTGCCCCCGGGACTAGCGCCGCAGATACGCAGTATTTT,CSAAPGTSAADTQYF
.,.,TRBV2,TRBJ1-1,TGTGCCACCTTGCTGAGGAAAATGAACACTGAAGCTTTCTTT,CATLLRKMNTEAFF
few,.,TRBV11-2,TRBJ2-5,TGTGCCAGCAGCTTTAGTCTCCAGGGCCCCCCGCAAGAGACCCAGTACTTC,CASSFSLQGPPQETQYF
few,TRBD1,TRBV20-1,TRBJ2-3,TGCAGTTCATCCGACAGGGGGCGGTCGACAGATACGCAGTATTTT,CSSSDRGRSTDTQYF
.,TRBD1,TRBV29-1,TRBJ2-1,TGCAGCGCTGAGGACAGGGGGCTAACGGAGTTCTTC,CSAEDRGLTEFF
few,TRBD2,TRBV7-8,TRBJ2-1,TGTGCCAGCAGCCCCAGGACTAGCGGGTCCGATGAGCAGTTCTTC,CASSPRTSGSDEQFF
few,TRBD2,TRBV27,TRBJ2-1,TGTGCCACGAGCGGGAGTTACAATGAGCAGTTCTTC,CATSGSYNEQFF
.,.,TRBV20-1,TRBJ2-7,TGCAGTGCTAGAGTGTCCCTTGCGTCTTACGAGCAGTACTTC,CSARVSLASYEQYF
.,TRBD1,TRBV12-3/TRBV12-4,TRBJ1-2,TGTGCCAGCAGATTGACAGGGTCTCCTCTGTTCCCCTATGGCTACACCTTC,CASRLTGSPLFPYGYTF
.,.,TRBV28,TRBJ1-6,TGTGCCAGCAGTTTAAGGCAGGGAGGTAATTCGCCCCTCCACTTT,CASSLRQGGNSPLHF
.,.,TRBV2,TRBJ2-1,TGTGCCAGCAGTGGGGGTAGAGTGGGGTCGAATGAGCAGTTCTTC,CASSGGRVGSNEQFF
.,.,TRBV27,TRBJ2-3,TGTGCCAGCTCCCTGGGGGCCGCAGATACGCAGTATTTT,CASSLGAADTQYF
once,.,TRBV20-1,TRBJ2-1,TGCAGTGCTCCCCTAGCGAGTGAGCAGTTCTTC,CSAPLASEQFF
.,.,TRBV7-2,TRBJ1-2,TGTGCCAGCAGCTTGAGGCGGCGGGATGGCTACACCTTC,CASSLRRRDGYTF
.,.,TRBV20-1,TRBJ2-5,TGCAGTGCTCACCCCGGAGAGGGGCCTGGGGAGACCCAGTACTTC,CSAHPGEGPGETQYF
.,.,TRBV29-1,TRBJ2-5,TGCAGCGTGGTAGGAGTAGGGGAGACCCAGTACTTC,CSVVGVGETQYF
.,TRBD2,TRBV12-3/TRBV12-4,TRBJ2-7,TGTGCCAGCACGACGGGACTAGCGGGTTGCGAGCAGTACTTC,CASTTGLAGCEQYF
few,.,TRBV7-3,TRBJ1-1,TGTGCCAGCAGCTCCCAAAGGGAAACTGAAGCTTTCTTT,CASSSQRETEAFF
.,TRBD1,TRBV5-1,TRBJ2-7,TGCGCCAGCAGCTTACAGGGGACAGGACCCTACGAGCAGTACTTC,CASSLQGTGPYEQYF
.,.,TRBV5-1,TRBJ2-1,TGCGCCAGCACCATAGGACGTACTCGGGATGAGCAGTTCTTC,CASTIGRTRDEQFF
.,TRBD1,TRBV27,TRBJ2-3,TGTGCCAGCAGTTTATATGTTGGGACAGGCTACCTTAAAGATACGCAGTATTTT,CASSLYVGTGYLKDTQYF
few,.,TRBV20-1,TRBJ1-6,TGCAGCTTCGGTCGAACCAATTCACCCCTCCACTTT,CSFGRTNSPLHF
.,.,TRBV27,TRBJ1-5,TGTGCCAGCAGTTTATTTGGGGTACTACTGCCACAGCCCCAGCATTTT,CASSLFGVLLPQPQHF
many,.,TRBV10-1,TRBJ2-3,TGCGCCAGCAGTGCCCAGCCCACAGATACGCAGTATTTT,CASSAQPTDTQYF
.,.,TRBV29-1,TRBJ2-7,TGCAGCGTTGAGAACTCCTACGAGCAGTACTTC,CSVENSYEQYF
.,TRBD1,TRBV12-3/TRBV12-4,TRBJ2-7,TGTGCCAGCAGTCCCACGGACAGGGTCTACGAGCAGTACTTC,CASSPTDRVYEQYF
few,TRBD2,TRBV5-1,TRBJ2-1,TGCGCCAGCAGATTAACCCATGGACTAGCGGGAAACAATGAGCAGTTCTTC,CASRLTHGLAGNNEQFF
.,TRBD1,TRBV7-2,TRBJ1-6,TGTGCCAGCAGCTCAGACACAGGGGTGGGTTCACCCCTCCACTTT,CASSSDTGVGSPLHF
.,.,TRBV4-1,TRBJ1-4,TGCGCGACTCGACGTGGGGAAAAACTGTTTTTT,CATRRGEKLFF
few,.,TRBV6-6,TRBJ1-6,TGTGCCAGCAGTTCACAGGACATTATATCACCCCTCCACTTT,CASSSQDIISPLHF
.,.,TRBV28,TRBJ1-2,TGTGCCAGCAGTTTAGGCCCAGGCGACTATGGCTACACCTTC,CASSLGPGDYGYTF
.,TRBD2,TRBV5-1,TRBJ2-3,TGCGCCAGCACCCCGGGAGGCACAGACACGCAGTATTTT,CASTPGGTDTQYF
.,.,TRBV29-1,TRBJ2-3,TGCAGCGTTGGCGGCGGTAGCACAGATACGCAGTATTTT,CSVGGGSTDTQYF
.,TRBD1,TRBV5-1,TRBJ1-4,TGCGCCAGCAGCTACGGACAGGAGCCTTCCGAAAAACTGTTTTTT,CASSYGQEPSEKLFF
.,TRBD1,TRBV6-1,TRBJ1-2,TGTGCCAGCAGTGAAGGGGGGCGTCTAGAAACAGGGGATTATGGCTACACCTTC,CASSEGGRLETGDYGYTF
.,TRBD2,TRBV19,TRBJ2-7,TGTGCCAGTAGTATAGATAGCGGGAGTGTATACGAGCAGTACTTC,CASSIDSGSVYEQYF
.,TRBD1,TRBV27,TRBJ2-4,TGTGCCAGCAGCACAAGGACAGGGACGGCCAAAAACATTCAGTACTTC,CASSTRTGTAKNIQYF
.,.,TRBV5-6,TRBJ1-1,TGTGCCAGCAGCCCGTTTAACAGGAGGAGCACTGAAGCTTTCTTT,CASSPFNRRSTEAFF
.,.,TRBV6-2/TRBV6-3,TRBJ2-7,TGTGCCAGCAGTTCGGTTCCCGCCTCCGAGCAGTACTTC,CASSSVPASEQYF
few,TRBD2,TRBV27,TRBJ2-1,TGTGCCAGCAGAAACTTAGCGGGAGGGAATGAGCAGTTCTTC,CASRNLAGGNEQFF
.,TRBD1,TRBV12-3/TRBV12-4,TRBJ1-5,TGTGCCAGCAGTCAGGGACAGGACAGGATGCCCCAGCATTTT,CASSQGQDRMPQHF
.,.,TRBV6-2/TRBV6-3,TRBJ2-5,TGTGCCAGCAGTTACGGGGGTTCGCAAGAGACCCAGTACTTC,CASSYGGSQETQYF